The 9 T cell receptor beta chains below were found in one sample sequenced in a study of identical twins. Each CDR3 protein gets one entry after TCRdb re-called the 5' RACE reads with MiXCR. The sample has 500,000 or so distinct CDR3 sequences; about 14% are singletons. These data also formed part of another study, on yellow fever vaccine responses in identical twins.

The source material was CD4+ T cells sorted from blood. All receptors come from a woman under 30 in good health.

CDR3 bases: TGTGCCAGCAAAACCAGGGTGCCAGAGACCCAGTACTTC. Translation: CASKTRVPETQYF. The chain has TRBV28 and TRBJ2-5, with D possibly matching TRBD1 (5 bases). The V end was cut by 7 bases, the J end by 4 bases, with 13 bases between. This CDR3 is 13 amino acids long. CDR1 MDHEN and CDR2 SYDVKM come from the germline V gene. Supplemented by reference TRBV28 and TRBJ2-5, the full variable domain reads DVKVTQSSRYLVKRTGEKVFLECVQDMDHENMFWYRQDPGLGLRLIYFSYDVKMKEKGDIPEGYSVSREKKERFSLILESASTNQTSMYLCASKTRVPETQYFGPGTRLLVL.

The chain couples TRBV5-4 to TRBJ2-7; no firm D call. Trimming shortened V by 2 bases and J by 3 bases, and 12 bases separated the two germline ends. Germline V gives CDR1 SGHNT, CDR2 YYREEE (reference sequence). CDR3 length equals 14 residues. CDR3 coding DNA: TGTGCCAGCAGCTTTGGCCAGGAGAACTACGAGCAGTACTTC. Translation gives CASSFGQENYEQYF.

This clonotype was detected a few times. J is TRBJ2-5 and V is TRBV6-5; perhaps TRBD1 as D (5 bases). This CDR3 comprises 16 residues. V lost 3 bases and J 4 bases, leaving 18 bases between the germline ends. The V gene's germline CDR1 is MNHEY and CDR2 SVGAGI. The CDR3 DNA sequence: TGTGCCAGCAGTTATAAGGGCAGGGCTGGGTTAGAGACCCAGTACTTC. Translating it yields CASSYKGRAGLETQYF.

This rearrangement joins TRBV3-1 to TRBJ2-3, with 7 bases that match TRBD2. This CDR3 region has 16 residues. CDR1 and CDR2 from the germline V gene are LGHDT and YNNKEL (reference sequence). The ends lost 6 bases at V and 2 bases at J; junction bases unmatched: 11. The CDR3 sequence is CASSLRLAAYTDTQYF. In DNA, the CDR3 is TGTGCCAGCAGTCTACGACTAGCAGCTTACACAGATACGCAGTATTTT.

This clonotype was recorded a few times. CDR3 protein: CATSVVAARPNQPQHF. For the CDR3, the DNA is TGTGCCACCAGTGTAGTGGCAGCCAGACCCAATCAGCCCCAGCATTTT. The gene calls are TRBV24-1 and TRBJ1-5; D unresolved. This CDR3 has 16 residues. Germline CDR1 and CDR2: KGHDR and SFDVKD. V gave up 5 bases and J gave up 3 bases, with 16 bases separating them.

The table lists this clonotype with a few counts. The rearrangement joins TRBV12-3 or TRBV12-4 to TRBJ2-7, with D unresolved. Trimming took 2 bases from V and 4 from J, leaving 9 bases between them. This CDR3 region has 13 residues. CDR3 region: CASSLFRQYEQYF. In DNA form, the CDR3 reads TGTGCCAGCAGTTTATTTCGGCAGTACGAGCAGTACTTC.

The CDR3 loop is CASSFILLGAFF. In nucleotides, the CDR3 is TGTGCCAGCAGCTTTATATTATTAGGAGCTTTCTTT. The rearrangement links TRBV7-2 to TRBJ1-1; D gene uncertain. CDR3 length: 12 amino acids. Trimming shortened V by 3 bases and J by 10 bases, and 12 bases separated the two germline ends. Germline values: CDR1 SGHTA, CDR2 FQGNSA. The full variable domain, rest sourced from reference TRBV7-2 and TRBJ1-1, is GAGVSQSPSNKVTEKGKDVELRCDPISGHTALYWYRQSLGQGLEFLIYFQGNSAPDKSGLPSDRFSAERTGGSVSTLTIQRTQQEDSAVYLCASSFILLGAFFGQGTRLTVV.

V is TRBV4-2 and J is TRBJ2-5; unclear D gene. V was pared by 0 bases and J by 1 base, with 9 bases between. This CDR3 contains 15 residues. Germline V gene sequence: CDR1 LGHNA, CDR2 YNFKEQ. CDR3 bases: TGTGCCAGCAGCCAAGAAGGCGCGTTCCAAGAGACCCAGTACTTC. It is translated as CASSQEGAFQETQYF.

The CDR3: CASSLRKGGVTGELFF. CDR3 DNA: TGTGCCAGCAGCCTAAGAAAAGGAGGGGTCACCGGGGAGCTGTTTTTT. The gene calls are TRBV3-1 and TRBJ2-2, with D perhaps matching TRBD2 (6 bases). V gave up 4 bases and J gave up 4 bases, with 16 bases separating them. Germline-derived CDR1 and CDR2 are LGHDT and YNNKEL (reference sequence). The CDR3 totals 16 residues. Looking up the rest from reference TRBV3-1 and TRBJ2-2 gives the full variable domain: DTAVSQTPKYLVTQMGNDKSIKCEQNLGHDTMYWYKQDSKKFLKIMFSYNNKELIINETVPNRFSPKSPDKAHLNLHINSLELGDSAVYFCASSLRKGGVTGELFFGEGSRLTVL.